This T cell receptor (beta chain) was sequenced in a study of neoadjuvant nivolumab and ipilimumab in lung cancer. At the level of the study: The combination arm added day-1 ipilimumab 1 mg/kg to nivolumab 3 mg/kg on days 1, 15, 29. Whole-study results and caveats: From pretherapy to surgery, tumor richness and clonality rose with dual therapy. Pathologic regression was not significantly tied to TCR clonality. Higher pretherapy blood TCR richness went with higher resected-tumor richness.

With 5 bases clipped from V and 0 bases from J, the junction kept 3 bases outside the gene matches. The CDR3 has 14 residues. Germline V CDR1 and CDR2: KGHSH, LQKENI. Using immunoSEQ multiplex PCR, the repertoire was profiled, and TCRdb retains in-frame clones only, with some absent. This sample has roughly 28,000 clones; 83% occur once, and the top ten carry 5% to 6.5%. Note on this clone: Antigen: not known.

The TCR was taken from an adult with non-small cell lung cancer. Source: tumor tissue, taken after neoadjuvant nivolumab, alone or with ipilimumab, at or shortly before surgery. The J gene is TRBJ1-2, the V gene TRBV18; 7 nucleotides agree with TRBD1. CDR3 residues: CASSKGAPNYGYTF. The CDR3, as DNA: TGTGCCAGCTCAAAGGGGGCACCTAACTATGGCTACACCTTC.